The T cell receptor (beta chain) described here comes from a study of cytomegalovirus exposure and HLA in healthy donors. The primer mix had 60 Vbeta and 13 Jbeta primers. The assay was immunoSEQ multiplex PCR, and TCRdb's table has in-frame clones only and misses some. This table holds about 130,000 clones, roughly 72% found once. CDR3 length: 15 amino acids. V shed 2 bases, J shed 4 bases, and the junction held 5 bases outside the gene matches. Germline CDR1 is SGDLS and CDR2 is YYNGEE. V is TRBV9 and J is TRBJ2-3; 9 bases fit TRBD2. The sample comprised PBMCs. The sequence came from a male donor in good health and CMV-seronegative. The CDR3 DNA is TGTGCCAGCAGCGTCCCGGGACTAGCCTCAGATACGCAGTATTTT. This encodes CASSVPGLASDTQYF.